These 21 T cell receptor beta chains originate from one sample sequenced in a study of T cell clonotyping in hematopoietic cell transplantation. Produced via immunoSEQ multiplex PCR; TCRdb's table is partial and in-frame only. The data contain 40,000 to 55,000 clones, less than 95% of them singletons. Sequencing was done on a sample of peripheral blood mononuclear cells. These receptors were collected from a woman aged 50 to 65 in good health. Some clones in this sample may be carry-over from other donors' samples.

J is TRBJ1-5 and V is TRBV4-1; D might be TRBD1 (5 bases). V was pared by 2 bases and J by 4 bases, with 15 bases between. Germline V gene sequence: CDR1 MGHRA, CDR2 YSYEKL. This CDR3 comprises 16 residues. Written as DNA, the CDR3 is TGCGCCAGCAGCCAACAAGGTGGGGCAGAGAATCAGCCCCAGCATTTT. Its translation: CASSQQGGAENQPQHF.

This chain connects TRBV18 to TRBJ2-2, with D perhaps TRBD1 (6 bases). The CDR3 totals 17 residues. V lost 2 bases, J lost 0 bases, and 13 bases lay in between. Germline-derived CDR1 and CDR2 are KGHSH and LQKENI. Written as DNA, the CDR3 is TGTGCCAGCTCACCAGTTCCAGGGGCCTCGAACACCGGGGAGCTGTTTTTT. It translates to CASSPVPGASNTGELFF.

The CDR3 nucleotides read TGTGCCATCAGCGAATACCAGGGCGAGGGCTACACCTTC. This codes for CAISEYQGEGYTF. The chain is built from TRBV10-3 and TRBJ1-2, with D tentatively TRBD1 (5 bases). Germline loops: CDR1 ENHRY, CDR2 SYGVKD. The CDR3 runs to 13 residues. V was pared by 6 bases and J by 8 bases, with 16 bases between.

This chain uses TRBV6-5 with TRBJ1-3; no definite D call. CDR1 MNHEY and CDR2 SVGAGI come from the germline V gene. The CDR3 has 16 residues. V was clipped by 0 bases and J by 0 bases, with 9 bases between them. The CDR3 DNA reads as TGTGCCAGCAGTTACTCGCCAGGAACCTCTGGAAACACCATATATTTT. Protein: CASSYSPGTSGNTIYF.

This sequence joins TRBV6-5 and TRBJ2-7; 10 bases agree with TRBD2. The CDR3 runs to 14 residues. Per the germline V gene, CDR1 is MNHEY and CDR2 is SVGAGI. V was clipped by 7 bases and J by 2 bases; unmatched bases: 5. CDR3 residues: CASKPSGGPYEQYF. The CDR3 DNA reads TGTGCCAGCAAACCTAGCGGGGGCCCCTACGAGCAGTACTTC.

V is TRBV7-9 and J is TRBJ1-2, with 8 nucleotides matching TRBD1. This CDR3 is built from 13 residues. Germline CDR1 is SEHNR and CDR2 is FQNEAQ (reference sequence). V was pared by 4 bases and J by 4 bases, with 2 bases of the junction left unmatched. The CDR3 reads CASSSDRAYGYTF. The CDR3, as DNA: TGTGCCAGCAGCTCGGACAGGGCCTATGGCTACACCTTC.

The chain carries TRBV19 and TRBJ2-2, with D possibly TRBD2 on 6 matching bases. The length of the CDR3 is 12 residues. Germline V CDR1 and CDR2: LNHDA, SQIVND (reference sequence). The V gene lost 6 bases and the J gene lost 6 bases, with 8 bases spanning the gap. CDR3 in amino acids: CASRREAGELFF. The DNA for the CDR3 is TGTGCCAGTAGGAGGGAGGCCGGGGAGCTGTTTTTT.

The V gene is TRBV30, the J gene TRBJ2-4, with D possibly being TRBD2 (6 bases). The germline gives CDR1 GTSNPN, CDR2 SVGIG (reference sequence). The length of the CDR3 is 14 residues. V was clipped by 2 bases and J by 9 bases, with 17 bases between them. The chain's CDR3 is CAWSLAGRGSIQYF. As DNA, the CDR3 is TGTGCCTGGAGTTTGGCGGGTCGGGGGAGCATTCAGTACTTC.

The chain joins TRBV7-2 to TRBJ1-2; D uncertain. Trimming left V 1 base short and J 1 base short, with 13 bases between. The germline V gene has CDR1 SGHTA and CDR2 FQGNSA. The CDR3 runs 16 residues. CDR3 in DNA: TGTGCCAGCAGCTTAGATGCGGGAGGAGGTAACTATGGCTACACCTTC. Translated, it gives CASSLDAGGGNYGYTF.

The chain carries TRBV7-6 and TRBJ1-1; possible D gene TRBD1, 5 bases. The V gene's germline CDR1 is SGHVS and CDR2 FNYEAQ. The CDR3 runs 13 residues. The V and J ends lost 3 bases and 3 bases respectively, with 8 bases between them. Written as DNA, the CDR3 is TGTGCCAGCAGCTTTGGGACGGACACTGAAGCTTTCTTT. It is translated as CASSFGTDTEAFF.

This chain uses TRBV7-2 with TRBJ1-3; D is perhaps TRBD1 (5 bases). V gave up 5 bases and J gave up 1 base, with 9 bases separating them. Germline CDR1 reads SGHTA; CDR2 reads FQGNSA. The CDR3 contains 14 residues. The CDR3 region is CASSPQGSGNTIYF. The CDR3 nucleotides read TGTGCCAGCAGCCCGCAGGGATCTGGAAACACCATATATTTT.

The J gene is TRBJ2-3, the V gene TRBV2; 9 positions agree with TRBD1. Germline-derived CDR1 and CDR2 are SNHLY and FYNNEI. The CDR3 totals 15 residues. Trimming at V came to 4 bases and at J to 5 bases, leaving 7 bases not matched to a gene. This CDR3 reads CASSADRGRGDTQYF. The CDR3 DNA sequence: TGTGCCAGCAGTGCGGACAGGGGACGTGGAGATACGCAGTATTTT.

This chain connects TRBV29-1 to TRBJ1-2; 8 positions match TRBD1. CDR1 is SQVTM and CDR2 is ANQGSEA in the germline V gene. The junction had 13 bases not matched to a gene; V was cut back by 2 bases and J by 2 bases. The CDR3 sequence is 17 residues long. CDR3 residues: CSVESRGGDRRNYGYTF. The CDR3 region has the DNA TGCAGCGTTGAATCCCGGGGCGGGGACAGGAGAAACTATGGCTACACCTTC.

This chain's CDR3 is CASSLVGGAQYRTQYF. The CDR3 coding sequence is TGTGCCAGCAGTTTAGTGGGGGGCGCCCAATATCGGACCCAGTACTTC. The chain links TRBV28 to TRBJ2-5, with D perhaps assigned TRBD1 or TRBD2 (6 bases each). The V end was cut by 2 bases, the J end by 7 bases, with 20 bases between. The CDR3 contains 16 residues. CDR1 is MDHEN, CDR2 SYDVKM, per germline.

This clone occurred once. This sequence joins TRBV4-1 and TRBJ1-2; 8 bases line up with TRBD1. The CDR3 runs 16 residues. The V and J ends lost 0 bases and 6 bases, in that order; junction bases with no gene match: 9. Germline assignment: CDR1 MGHRA and CDR2 YSYEKL. CDR3 residues: CASSQDIETGANGYTF. CDR3 nucleotides: TGCGCCAGCAGCCAAGATATCGAGACAGGGGCAAATGGCTACACCTTC.

The chain combines TRBV11-2 with TRBJ2-2, with D unclear. The germline CDR1 and CDR2 sequences are SGHAT and FQNNGV. V dropped 2 bases and J dropped 2 bases, with 3 bases sitting between them. The CDR3 runs to 13 residues. The CDR3 loop reads CASSLFNTGELFF. The CDR3 nucleotides read TGTGCCAGCAGCTTATTTAACACCGGGGAGCTGTTTTTT.

This sequence joins TRBV14 and TRBJ1-4; D is possibly TRBD1 (5 bases). Germline CDR1 is SGHDN and CDR2 is FVKESK. This CDR3 has 13 amino acids. Trimming pared 4 bases from V and 7 bases from J, leaving 10 bases between. In DNA, the CDR3 is TGTGCCAGCAGCCTTTTCGGGGGTGAAAAACTGTTTTTT. Amino acid sequence: CASSLFGGEKLFF.

The rearrangement uses TRBV9 and TRBJ2-2; possibly TRBD2 for D (5 bases). The CDR3 loop spans 13 amino acids. Germline CDR1 and CDR2: SGDLS and YYNGEE. Trimming removed 2 bases at V and 5 bases at J, with 7 bases between. CDR3 loop: CASSVPGTGELFF. CDR3 nucleotides: TGTGCCAGCAGCGTCCCGGGGACCGGGGAGCTGTTTTTT.

V usage is TRBV19 and J usage is TRBJ2-3; D call uncertain. CDR3 length: 12 amino acids. Germline values: CDR1 LNHDA, CDR2 SQIVND (reference sequence). Trimming cost V 5 bases and J 0 bases, with 3 bases left between them. CDR3 residues: CASSASTDTQYF. DNA for the CDR3: TGTGCCAGTAGTGCCAGCACAGATACGCAGTATTTT.

This clone was counted only a few times. This sequence joins TRBV27 and TRBJ2-7, with TRBD1 matching over 9 bases. J gave up 6 bases and V 4 bases, and 10 bases lay outside the gene matches. The CDR3 runs 15 residues. Germline V CDR1 and CDR2: MNHEY, SMNVEV (reference sequence). CDR3 amino acids: CASSSSGTGRREQYF. The CDR3 region has the DNA TGTGCCAGCAGTTCCTCCGGGACAGGGAGACGCGAGCAGTACTTC.

The chain uses TRBV7-6 and TRBJ2-1, with TRBD2 matching 11 bases. Unmatched junction bases numbered 13, after V lost 5 bases and J lost 10 bases. The CDR3 sequence is 16 residues long. Germline CDR1 SGHVS, CDR2 FNYEAQ. CDR3: CASSTFSSGGQGEQFF. CDR3 nucleotides: TGTGCCAGCAGCACCTTCTCTAGCGGGGGGCAGGGGGAGCAGTTCTTC. Based on the CDR3 plus reference TRBV7-6 and TRBJ2-1, the full variable domain is GAGVSQSPRYKVTKRGQDVALRCDPISGHVSLYWYRQALGQGPEFLTYFNYEAQQDKSGLPNDRFSAERPEGSISTLTIQRTEQRDSAMYRCASSTFSSGGQGEQFFGPGTRLTVL.